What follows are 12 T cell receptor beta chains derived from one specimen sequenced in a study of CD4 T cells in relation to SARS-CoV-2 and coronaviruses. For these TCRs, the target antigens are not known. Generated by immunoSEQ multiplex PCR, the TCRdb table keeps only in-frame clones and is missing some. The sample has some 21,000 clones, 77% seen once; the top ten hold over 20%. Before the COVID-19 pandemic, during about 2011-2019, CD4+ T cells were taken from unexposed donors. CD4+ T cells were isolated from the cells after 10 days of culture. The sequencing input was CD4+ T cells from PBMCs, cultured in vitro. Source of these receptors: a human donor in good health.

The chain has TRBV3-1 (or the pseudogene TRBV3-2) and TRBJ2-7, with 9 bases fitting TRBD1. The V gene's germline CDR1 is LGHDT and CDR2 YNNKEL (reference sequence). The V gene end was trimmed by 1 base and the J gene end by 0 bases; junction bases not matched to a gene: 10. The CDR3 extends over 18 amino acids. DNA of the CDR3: TGTGCCAGCAGCCAAGCCTCCTTAAACAGGGGGCGCTCCTACGAGCAGTACTTC. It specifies CASSQASLNRGRSYEQYF.

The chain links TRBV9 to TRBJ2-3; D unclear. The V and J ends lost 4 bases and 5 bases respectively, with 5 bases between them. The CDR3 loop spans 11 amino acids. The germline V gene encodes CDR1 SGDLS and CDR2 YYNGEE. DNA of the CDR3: TGTGCCAGCAGCCCGCAAGATACGCAGTATTTT. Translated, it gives CASSPQDTQYF.

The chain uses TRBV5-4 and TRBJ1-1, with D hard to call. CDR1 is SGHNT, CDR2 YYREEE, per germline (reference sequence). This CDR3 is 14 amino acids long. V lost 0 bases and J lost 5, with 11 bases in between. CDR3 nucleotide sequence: TGTGCCAGCAGCTTGGTCGGGTGGGAGACTGAAGCTTTCTTT. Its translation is CASSLVGWETEAFF.

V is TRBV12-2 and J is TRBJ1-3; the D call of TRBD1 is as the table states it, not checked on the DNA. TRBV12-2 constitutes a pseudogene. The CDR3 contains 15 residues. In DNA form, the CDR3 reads TGTGCAATTTTGGGGGACAGGGACGAGTGGAAACACCATATATTT. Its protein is CAILGDRDEWKHHIF.

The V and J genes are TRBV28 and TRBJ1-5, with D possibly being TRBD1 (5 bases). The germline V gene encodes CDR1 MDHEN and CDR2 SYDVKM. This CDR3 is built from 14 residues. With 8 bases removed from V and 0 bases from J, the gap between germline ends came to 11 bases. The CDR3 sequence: CASAGEGSNQPQHF. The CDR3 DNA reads TGTGCCAGCGCGGGGGAGGGTAGCAATCAGCCCCAGCATTTT. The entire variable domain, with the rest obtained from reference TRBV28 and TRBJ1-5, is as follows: DVKVTQSSRYLVKRTGEKVFLECVQDMDHENMFWYRQDPGLGLRLIYFSYDVKMKEKGDIPEGYSVSREKKERFSLILESASTNQTSMYLCASAGEGSNQPQHFGDGTRLSIL.

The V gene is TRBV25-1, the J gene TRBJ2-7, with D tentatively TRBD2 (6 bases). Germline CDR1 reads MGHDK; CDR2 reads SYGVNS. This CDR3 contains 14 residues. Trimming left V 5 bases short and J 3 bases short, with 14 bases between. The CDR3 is CASSSYGGSYEQYF. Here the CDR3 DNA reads TGTGCCAGCAGTTCCTACGGGGGAAGCTACGAGCAGTACTTC.

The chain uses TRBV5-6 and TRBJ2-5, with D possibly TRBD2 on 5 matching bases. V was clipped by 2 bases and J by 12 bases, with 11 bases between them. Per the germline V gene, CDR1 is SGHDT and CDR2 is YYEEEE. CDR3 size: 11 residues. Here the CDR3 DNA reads TGTGCCAGCAGCTTTTCCGGGAATGAGTACTTC. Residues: CASSFSGNEYF.

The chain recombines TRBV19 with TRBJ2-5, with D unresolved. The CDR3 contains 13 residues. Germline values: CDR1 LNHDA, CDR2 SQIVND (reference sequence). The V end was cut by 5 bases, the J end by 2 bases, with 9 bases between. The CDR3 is CASSATPQETQYF. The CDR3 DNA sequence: TGTGCCAGTAGTGCGACACCTCAAGAGACCCAGTACTTC.

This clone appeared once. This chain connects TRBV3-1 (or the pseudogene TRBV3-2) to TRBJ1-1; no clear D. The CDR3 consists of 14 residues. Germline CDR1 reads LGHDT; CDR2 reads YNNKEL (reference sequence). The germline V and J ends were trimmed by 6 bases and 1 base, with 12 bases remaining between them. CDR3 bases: TGTGCCAGCAGACCTAGGGTTTCGAACACTGAAGCTTTCTTT. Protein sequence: CASRPRVSNTEAFF.

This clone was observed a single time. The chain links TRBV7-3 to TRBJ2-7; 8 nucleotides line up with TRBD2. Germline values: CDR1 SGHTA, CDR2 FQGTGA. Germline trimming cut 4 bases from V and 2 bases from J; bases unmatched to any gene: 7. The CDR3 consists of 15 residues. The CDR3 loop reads CASSSAAGAPYEQYF. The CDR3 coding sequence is TGTGCCAGCAGCTCCGCAGCGGGGGCCCCCTACGAGCAGTACTTC.

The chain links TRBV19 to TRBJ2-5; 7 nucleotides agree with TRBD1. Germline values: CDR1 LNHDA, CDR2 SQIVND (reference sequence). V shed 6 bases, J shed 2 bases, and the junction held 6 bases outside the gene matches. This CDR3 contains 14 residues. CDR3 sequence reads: CASRGTATQETQYF. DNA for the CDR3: TGTGCCAGTAGGGGGACAGCAACACAAGAGACCCAGTACTTC.

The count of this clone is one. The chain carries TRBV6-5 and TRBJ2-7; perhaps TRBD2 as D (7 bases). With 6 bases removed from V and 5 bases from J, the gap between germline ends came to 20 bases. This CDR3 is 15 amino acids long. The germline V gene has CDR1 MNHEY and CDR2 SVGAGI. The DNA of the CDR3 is TGTGCCAGCAGGGGGGGGGCGGGAGTGAAGGACGAGCAGTACTTC. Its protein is CASRGGAGVKDEQYF.